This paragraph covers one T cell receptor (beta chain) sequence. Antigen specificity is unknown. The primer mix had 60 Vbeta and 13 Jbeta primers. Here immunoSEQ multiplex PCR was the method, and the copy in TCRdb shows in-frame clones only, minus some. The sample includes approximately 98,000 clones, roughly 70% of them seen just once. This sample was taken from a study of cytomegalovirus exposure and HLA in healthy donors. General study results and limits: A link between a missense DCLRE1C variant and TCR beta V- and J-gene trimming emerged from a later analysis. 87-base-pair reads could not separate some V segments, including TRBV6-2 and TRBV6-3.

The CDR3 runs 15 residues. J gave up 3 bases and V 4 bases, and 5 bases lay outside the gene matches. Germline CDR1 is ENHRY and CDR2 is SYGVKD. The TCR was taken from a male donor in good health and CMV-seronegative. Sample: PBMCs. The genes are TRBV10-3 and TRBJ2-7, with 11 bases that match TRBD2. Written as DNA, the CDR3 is TGTGCCATCAGTGTAACGACTAGCGGGAACTACGAGCAGTACTTC. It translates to CAISVTTSGNYEQYF.